The next 23 T cell receptor beta chains were all read from a single sample in a study of T cell clonotyping in hematopoietic cell transplantation. Method: immunoSEQ multiplex PCR; TCRdb's copy keeps in-frame clones and lacks some. The sample yields 15,000 or so clones, roughly 90% seen once. What was sequenced was peripheral blood mononuclear cells. The receptor set was obtained from a man between 45 and 60 years old in good health. Some clones in this sample may be carry-over from other donors' samples.

This clone appeared once. J is TRBJ1-2 and V is TRBV4-2; the D gene is possibly TRBD1 (5 bases). The germline V and J ends were trimmed by 0 bases and 4 bases, with 15 bases remaining between them. The CDR3 runs to 16 residues. Per germline, CDR1 LGHNA and CDR2 YNFKEQ. The CDR3 loop is CASSQDRRAGIYGYTF. Written as DNA, the CDR3 is TGTGCCAGCAGCCAAGACCGCCGGGCAGGGATCTATGGCTACACCTTC.

The chain recombines TRBV6-6 with TRBJ1-6, with D uncertain. The germline V and J ends were trimmed by 4 bases and 3 bases, with 10 bases remaining between them. This CDR3 has 15 residues. CDR1 and CDR2 from the germline V gene are MNHNY and SVGAGI (reference sequence). CDR3 bases: TGTGCCAGCAGTTTGGGCAGCAACTATAATTCACCCCTCCACTTT. Residues: CASSLGSNYNSPLHF.

The chain carries TRBV6-5 and TRBJ2-7, with 7 positions matching TRBD1. Germline values: CDR1 MNHEY, CDR2 SVGAGI. V lost 7 bases and J lost 6; bases outside the gene matches: 15. This CDR3 region has 15 residues. This chain's CDR3 is CASKKPTGKIGEQYF. The CDR3, as DNA: TGTGCCAGCAAGAAGCCGACAGGGAAGATAGGCGAGCAGTACTTC.

This chain connects TRBV29-1 to TRBJ2-7; D possibly matches TRBD1 or TRBD2 (5 bases each). The V gene's germline CDR1 is SQVTM and CDR2 ANQGSEA. V was pared by 3 bases and J by 6 bases, with 21 bases between. The CDR3 contains 15 residues. CDR3 sequence: CSVDEFRGRDVEQYF. The DNA for the CDR3 is TGCAGCGTTGATGAATTTAGGGGACGGGACGTCGAGCAGTACTTC.

The V call is TRBV11-3, the J call TRBJ2-3; a possible D gene is TRBD1 (5 bases). This CDR3 region has 15 residues. Between the trimmed V and J ends, which lost 3 bases and 1 base, there was a span of 11 bases. The germline gives CDR1 SGHNT, CDR2 YENEEA. For the CDR3, the DNA is TGTGCCAGCAGCTTCCAGGGTGGCGGCACAGATACGCAGTATTTT. As protein: CASSFQGGGTDTQYF.

This clone was detected only a few times. The chain combines TRBV6-1 with TRBJ1-2; no clear D. Germline V gene data show CDR1 as MNHNS and CDR2 as SASEGT. The CDR3 has 13 amino acids. V lost 6 bases, J lost 2 bases, and 10 bases lay in between. Here the CDR3 reads CASSPRWNYGYTF. In DNA form, the CDR3 reads TGTGCCAGCAGCCCCAGGTGGAACTATGGCTACACCTTC.

The V and J genes are TRBV2 and TRBJ1-6; 9 bases fit TRBD1. V was pared by 0 bases and J by 14 bases, with 8 bases of the junction left unmatched. Germline values: CDR1 SNHLY, CDR2 FYNNEI. The CDR3 totals 15 residues. CDR3 sequence reads: CASSEARGTGQTLHF. The CDR3 DNA reads TGTGCCAGCAGTGAAGCGCGTGGGACAGGGCAAACCCTCCACTTT.

This clone was seen a few times. The chain couples TRBV5-1 to TRBJ1-2; maybe TRBD1 (6 bases). This CDR3 comprises 14 residues. V was trimmed by 4 bases and J by 3 bases, leaving 13 bases between them. Germline values: CDR1 SGHRS, CDR2 YFSETQ. The DNA of the CDR3 is TGCGCCAGCAGCGCAGGGGAAGGCTACTATGGCTACACCTTC. Its protein is CASSAGEGYYGYTF.

The rearrangement joins TRBV11-2 to TRBJ1-6; D uncertain. Germline-derived CDR1 and CDR2 are SGHAT and FQNNGV. V lost 3 bases to trimming and J lost 6 bases, with 9 bases between them. The CDR3 totals 14 residues. The CDR3 sequence: CASSFRLINSPLHF. The CDR3 region has the DNA TGTGCCAGCAGCTTCCGACTGATTAATTCACCCCTCCACTTT.

As regards this clone: Relative to the germline gene, one junction end is altered; a read error may explain this. The chain has TRBV2 and TRBJ2-5; TRBD1 matches 7 bases. The V gene's germline CDR1 is SNHLY and CDR2 FYNNEI. The CDR3 has 13 amino acids. CDR3 nucleotides: TGTGCCAGCAGGGAAGACAGGGAAGAGACCCAGTACTTC. Protein sequence: CASREDREETQYF.

The chain uses TRBV9 and TRBJ2-4; possibly TRBD2 for D (6 bases). Deletions cut 3 bases from V and 2 bases from J, with 15 bases between. Germline CDR1 and CDR2: SGDLS and YYNGEE. The CDR3 has 16 residues. The CDR3 loop is CASSEPYGGTKNIQYF. CDR3 DNA: TGTGCCAGCAGCGAGCCTTATGGGGGGACCAAAAACATTCAGTACTTC.

The rearrangement joins TRBV9 to TRBJ1-5; D is unresolved. The ends were cut back, 0 bases at V and 1 base at J, with 5 bases in the middle. The CDR3 runs to 14 residues. In germline, CDR1 is SGDLS, CDR2 YYNGEE. This CDR3 is CASSVEASNQPQHF. The CDR3 region has the DNA TGTGCCAGCAGCGTAGAGGCGAGCAATCAGCCCCAGCATTTT.

The genes are TRBV28 and TRBJ1-2, with TRBD1 matching 9 bases. This CDR3 has 14 residues. CDR1 MDHEN and CDR2 SYDVKM come from the germline V gene. J gave up 5 bases and V 5 bases, and 6 bases lay outside the gene matches. The CDR3 nucleotides are TGTGCCAGCAGTCCCGGGACAGGGAATTATGGCTACACCTTC. It specifies CASSPGTGNYGYTF.

The chain recombines TRBV29-1 with TRBJ2-7, with D possibly called TRBD1 or TRBD2 (5 bases each). Deletions cut 8 bases from V and 6 bases from J, with 20 bases between. This CDR3 is 13 amino acids long. Germline CDR1 SQVTM, CDR2 ANQGSEA. CDR3 loop: CSYRGVGFGEQYF. The CDR3 DNA reads as TGCAGCTACCGAGGGGTGGGGTTCGGCGAGCAGTACTTC.

The sample holds one count of this clone. The gene calls are TRBV28 and TRBJ2-7; 10 positions match TRBD2. J gave up 2 bases and V 7 bases, and 11 bases lay outside the gene matches. CDR1 and CDR2 (germline): MDHEN, SYDVKM. This CDR3 is 16 amino acids long. CDR3 sequence reads: CASNSPSGGEPYEQYF. CDR3 nucleotides: TGTGCCAGCAACTCCCCCAGCGGGGGGGAGCCCTACGAGCAGTACTTC.

The chain uses TRBV14 and TRBJ2-7; D unclear. The CDR3 runs 11 residues. V lost 8 bases to trimming and J lost 2 bases, with 7 bases between them. Per germline, CDR1 SGHDN and CDR2 FVKESK. The CDR3 spells CASGITYEQYF. CDR3 sequence (DNA): TGTGCCAGCGGAATCACCTACGAGCAGTACTTC.

A few counts support this clone. V gene TRBV6-5 combines with J gene TRBJ2-1; D is uncertain. The CDR3 has 14 residues. V was clipped by 6 bases and J by 2 bases, with 11 bases between them. Germline loops: CDR1 MNHEY, CDR2 SVGAGI. In DNA form, the CDR3 reads TGTGCCAGCAGAGACCGCGCCACCTACAATGAGCAGTTCTTC. Protein: CASRDRATYNEQFF.

The V call is TRBV29-1, the J call TRBJ2-7, with 12 bases fitting TRBD1. The CDR3 runs to 14 residues. The V gene end was trimmed by 6 bases and the J gene end by 3 bases; junction bases not matched to a gene: 6. Germline CDR1 SQVTM, CDR2 ANQGSEA. CDR3 sequence reads: CSVLRDRGLYEQYF. In DNA form, the CDR3 reads TGCAGCGTGCTACGGGACAGGGGGCTCTACGAGCAGTACTTC.

V usage is TRBV5-1 and J usage is TRBJ2-2; D is uncertain. Trimming pared 5 bases from V and 7 bases from J, leaving 15 bases between. Per the germline V gene, CDR1 is SGHRS and CDR2 is YFSETQ. CDR3 length: 14 residues. CDR3 protein: CASRWYSEVGELFF. The DNA for the CDR3 is TGCGCCAGCAGATGGTACTCCGAGGTCGGGGAGCTGTTTTTT.

J is TRBJ1-5 and V is TRBV28; weak D call: TRBD1 (6 bases). The V and J ends lost 8 bases and 4 bases respectively, with 18 bases between them. Germline CDR1 and CDR2: MDHEN and SYDVKM. This CDR3 is 15 amino acids long. CDR3 protein: CASRPWGRGNQPQHF. CDR3 nucleotides: TGTGCCAGCCGACCGTGGGGCAGGGGAAATCAGCCCCAGCATTTT.

The chain uses TRBV5-4 and TRBJ1-2; a possible D gene is TRBD1 (6 bases). The CDR3 runs 13 residues. V dropped 4 bases and J dropped 7 bases, with 14 bases sitting between them. From germline, CDR1 is SGHNT and CDR2 YYREEE (reference sequence). The CDR3 reads CASSIQGLGGYTF. The CDR3 DNA reads as TGTGCCAGCAGCATACAGGGACTCGGTGGCTACACCTTC.

V gene TRBV14 combines with J gene TRBJ2-7; TRBD1 is a possible D gene (6 bases). Trimming left V 4 bases short and J 3 bases short, with 16 bases between. This CDR3 has 15 amino acids. Germline assignment: CDR1 SGHDN and CDR2 FVKESK. CDR3 coding DNA: TGTGCCAGCAGCCCCGGGACACCTCAAGTCTACGAGCAGTACTTC. Amino acids: CASSPGTPQVYEQYF.

V gene TRBV7-6 combines with J gene TRBJ1-5; D is undetermined. The V and J ends lost 1 base and 0 bases respectively, with 4 bases between them. The CDR3 sequence is 14 residues long. CDR1 and CDR2 (germline): SGHVS, FNYEAQ. Here the CDR3 reads CASSLGDSNQPQHF. Here the CDR3 DNA reads TGTGCCAGCAGCTTAGGGGATAGCAATCAGCCCCAGCATTTT. Variable domain in full (rest from reference TRBV7-6 and TRBJ1-5): GAGVSQSPRYKVTKRGQDVALRCDPISGHVSLYWYRQALGQGPEFLTYFNYEAQQDKSGLPNDRFSAERPEGSISTLTIQRTEQRDSAMYRCASSLGDSNQPQHFGDGTRLSIL.